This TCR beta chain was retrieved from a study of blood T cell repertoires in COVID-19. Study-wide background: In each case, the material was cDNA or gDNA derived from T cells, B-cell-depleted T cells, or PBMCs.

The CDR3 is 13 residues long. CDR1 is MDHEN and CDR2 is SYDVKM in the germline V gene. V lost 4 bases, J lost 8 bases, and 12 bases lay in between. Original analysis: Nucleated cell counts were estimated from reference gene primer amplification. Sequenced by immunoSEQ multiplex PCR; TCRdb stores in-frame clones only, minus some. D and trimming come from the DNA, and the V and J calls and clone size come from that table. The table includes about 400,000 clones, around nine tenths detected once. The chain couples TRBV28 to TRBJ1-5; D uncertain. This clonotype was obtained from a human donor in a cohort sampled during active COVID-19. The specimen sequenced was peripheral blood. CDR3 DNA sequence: TGTGCCAGCAGTTGGGCCCAATCGGAGCCCCAGCATTTT. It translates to CASSWAQSEPQHF.